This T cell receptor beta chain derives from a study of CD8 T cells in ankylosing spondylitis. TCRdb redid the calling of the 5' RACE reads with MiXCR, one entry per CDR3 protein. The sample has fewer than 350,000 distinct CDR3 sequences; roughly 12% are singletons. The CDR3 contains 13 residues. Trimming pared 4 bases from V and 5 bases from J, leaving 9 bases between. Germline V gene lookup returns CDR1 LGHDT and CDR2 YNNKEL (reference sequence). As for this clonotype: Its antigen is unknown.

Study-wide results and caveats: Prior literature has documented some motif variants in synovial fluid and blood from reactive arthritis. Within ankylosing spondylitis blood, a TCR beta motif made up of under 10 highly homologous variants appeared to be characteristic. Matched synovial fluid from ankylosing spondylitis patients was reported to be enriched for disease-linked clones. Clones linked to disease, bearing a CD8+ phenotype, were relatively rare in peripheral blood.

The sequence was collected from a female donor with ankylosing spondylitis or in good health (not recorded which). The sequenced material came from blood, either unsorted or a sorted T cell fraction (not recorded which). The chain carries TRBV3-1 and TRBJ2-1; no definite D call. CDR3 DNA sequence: TGTGCCAGCAGCCCTCACACAGACAATGAGCAGTTCTTC. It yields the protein CASSPHTDNEQFF.